The TCR beta chain described here comes from a study of cytomegalovirus exposure and HLA in healthy donors (TCRdb year 2017). About the full investigation: An earlier analysis of several hundred of the donors reported approximately 300 Gb of sequence data and more than 90 million unique TCR beta sequences from roughly 180 million T cells. Besides the first cohort of around 700 subjects, a separate validation cohort made up of 120 different subjects was used. A later genetic analysis took genome-wide SNP genotypes for about 60% of the roughly 670 donors and used that subset as a discovery cohort. To predict cytomegalovirus infection status, the study brought together high-throughput TCR immunosequencing, statistical association of individual TCRs with disease status, and machine learning. Of the roughly 400 genotyped donors, around 81% fell in the genetic ancestry cluster associated with self-reported Caucasian donors. Every discovery cohort repertoire had been produced on one sequencing platform. Donor age, sex, ethnicity and CMV serostatus were collected together with the repertoire data. In an earlier analysis of roughly 600 of the donors, high-throughput TCR beta sequencing was used to judge whether each TCR beta V gene segment behaved as functional or pseudogenic. The study profiled the T cell repertoires of under 850 subjects by immunosequencing and related them to cytomegalovirus serostatus. An early release covering roughly 640 HLA-typed donors comprised 300 to 350 gigabases of sequencing data and around 86 million unique TCR sequences. HLA typing included class I and class II loci at four-digit resolution. In a later analysis, previously published TCR beta repertoires from about 640 donors were re-analyzed and high-resolution HLA genotyping was added so that TCR occurrence patterns could be studied. The number of donors typed differed by locus, with 629-630 for A, B, C, DRB1 and DQB1, 522 for DQA1, approximately 580 for DPA1, and roughly 450 for DPB1. The study was designed to test whether signatures of past pathogen exposure could be identified by cataloging public T cell receptors. Rather than drawing on any new phenotypic data, the later analysis identified candidate immune exposures from TCR beta sequences and the way those sequences occurred across donors. About five DR-DQ haplotypes were treated as single units for association and clustering because of strong linkage in the cohort. Across some 400 genotyped donors of the cohort, an average of 235,054 unique TCR beta nucleotide sequences per donor were sequenced, and approximately 19% of those sequences were non-productive.

The cohort comprised 710 or so healthy bone marrow donors. Cohort members were all nominally healthy when sampled, although unrecorded immune exposures were likely present. The donor was CMV seronegative and was included in the group of 352 seronegative cohort members. Every donor gave a peripheral blood sample, and the peripheral blood mononuclear cells from that sample were used for TCR beta sequencing. The Qiagen DNeasy Blood Extraction Kit was used to extract genomic DNA from the blood cell samples. Library prep was done by the immunoSEQ multiplex PCR assay. The multiplex PCR relied on a mix of 60 forward primers for TCR Vbeta segments and 13 reverse primers for TCR Jbeta segments. The CDR3 region of rearranged TCR beta genes was amplified from genomic DNA by a multiplex PCR assay. Amplified TCR beta libraries were sequenced as 87-base-pair reads on the Illumina HiSeq System. The original pipeline was this. In a later analysis, tens of millions of unique TCR beta chains were counted across the roughly 700 repertoires, and approximately 11 million of these chains were shared by at least two donors. To remove PCR and sequencing errors, raw reads were error-corrected and collapsed into unique sequences using a nearest-neighbor algorithm that merged closely related sequences. Alignment of CDR3 sequences to IMGT reference sequences was used to assign V, D and J gene segments. For a sequence to be retained, at least a six-nucleotide match to both a V gene segment and a J gene segment was required. A rearrangement was called productive if the CDR3 had no stop codons and remained in frame with V and J, and every other rearrangement was called non-productive. Following IMGT convention, CDR3 was defined as the stretch from the second conserved V-encoded cysteine to the conserved J-encoded phenylalanine. In an earlier analysis of more than 550 of the donors, sequences lacking an unambiguous match to a single V gene segment were excluded. In an earlier analysis of 587 of the donors, a V segment was called functional when productive rearrangements were above 56.7%, and segregating when the standard deviation between donors exceeded 5%. To diagnose cytomegalovirus status from the catalog of TCR beta chain sequences, a statistical classification framework was built. V and J gene assignment, in a later analysis, came from comparing TCR nucleotide sequences with IMGT/GENE-DB human TR gene sequences. Using the TCRdist pipeline, a later analysis assigned CDR3 sequences along with most-parsimonious VDJ recombination scenarios. In a later analysis, each TCR beta chain was defined by its CDR3 amino acid sequence together with its V-gene family, and reads lacking a unique V-gene family were excluded. To address suspected cross-contamination and a sequencing artifact, a later analysis removed roughly 580 highly shared, low-generation-probability nucleotide sequences. A later analysis calculated a clonal expansion index for each public chain from normalized within-repertoire ranks of inferred template counts. A later analysis computed generation probabilities with a VDJ recombination model fitted to out-of-frame rearrangements, and checked the results against IGoR. In a later analysis, hypergeometric tests were used to score TCR-TCR, TCR-HLA and TCR-CMV co-occurrence, with a repertoire-size bias correction applied to TCR pairs. To estimate false discovery rates, a later analysis permuted the HLA or CMV assignments 20 times. In a later analysis, co-occurring TCRs were grouped using DBSCAN, with TCRdist sequence similarity added in when clustering inside HLA-allele-positive subsets. Co-occurrence clustering excluded repertoires with fewer than 30,000 or more than 120,000 public chains, plus five with anomalous nucleotide sharing. As stored in TCRdb, this immuneACCESS dataset retains in-frame rearrangements with V and J assigned. A fraction of the clones does not appear; measured against another copy, unresolved V genes explain less than half of the discrepancy, and the remainder lacks a known reason. V, J and clone size are those of that table, while D and trimming were read from the DNA. The sample table records about 160,000 clones; roughly 84% of these occur just once. The ten largest clonotypes hold approximately 0.98% of the sample.

Broader findings and caveats from the paper: When HLA alleles, especially DR and DQ, strongly co-occurred, TCR associations were difficult to assign to individual alleles. The cohort was sequenced for TCR beta chains only, and without alpha or paired-chain data the features that could be detected were limited. HLA typing was unavailable for some donors at each locus, so association tests used only the typed subset. The classifier was reported to diagnose cytomegalovirus status with high specificity and sensitivity in both the original cohort and the validation cohort. Correlated functional status among segregating V segments might reflect linkage disequilibrium, but an unknown experimental factor could not be ruled out. A later analysis found that TCR association rates varied across HLA loci, with DRB1 alleles showing the most associated TCRs and HLA-C alleles the fewest. A further reported finding was that TCR beta sequences accurately predicted the HLA-A and HLA-B alleles for most subjects in the first cohort. Seventeen rarely observed V segments, including chromosome 9 orphons, were excluded from the earlier analysis of several hundred of the donors because counts were too low. Some IMGT-functional V segments, including TRBV6-2 and TRBV6-3, could not be distinguished by the 87-base-pair reads and were therefore excluded. A later analysis associated around 16,000 TCR beta sequences with specific HLA alleles at a false discovery rate of 0.05. A later genetic analysis associated a missense DCLRE1C variant with V-gene and J-gene trimming of TCR beta chains, and an independent cohort replicated the association. Several of the top co-occurrence clusters appeared to be linked to parvovirus B19, influenza, CMV and Epstein-Barr virus, according to a later analysis. A group of highly shared sequence variants was considered likely to be a technical artifact of the sequencing pipeline. The presence/absence analyses assumed that sequencing depth was roughly uniform across donors, and that assumption may not be true. In a later analysis, HLA-associated TCR beta chains were found to be more clonally expanded and to have lower generation probabilities than equally common non-associated chains. Most TCR sequences were observed very rarely across donors, whereas some public TCRs were present in many individuals. A few of the identified cytomegalovirus-associated TCR beta chains were confirmed in vitro to be specific for cytomegalovirus antigens. According to the authors, the approach could potentially be generalized to other disease states and immunological phenotypes. A later genetic analysis reported fewer N-insertions in productive TCRs among donors in an Asian-associated ancestry cluster than the roughly 700-donor mean. In the study, around 150 TCR beta chains were listed as associated with cytomegalovirus. In an earlier analysis of over 550 of the donors, most TCR beta V segments were observed in productive rearrangements about 87% or about 30% of the time, broadly matching IMGT annotations. According to a later analysis, most CMV-associated TCR beta chains appeared to be HLA-restricted, and the HLA associations seemed to be driven largely by CMV exposure. For the cohort, immune exposure information was limited to CMV serostatus.

V lost 4 bases and J lost 0 bases; the stretch between them is 13 bases long. The germline V gene sets CDR1 to MNHNS and CDR2 to SASEGT. From cysteine to phenylalanine, the CDR3 is 16 amino acids long. Only the CDR3 portion is preserved as DNA: 48 bases, with reading frame beginning at the first base. For this clone: Its specific antigen is unknown. No clone much larger than this one lies a single base away; base qualities are absent.

The sequence links TRBV6-1 to TRBJ2-1, and possibly TRBD2, on 6 matching bases. Sequencing was done on a sample of PBMCs. The TCR comes from a man aged 25-45 years in good health and CMV-seronegative. The DNA is TGTGCCAGCAGTGGGGGGGATTTCCCCTCCTACAATGAGCAGTTCTTC. This sequence encodes CASSGGDFPSYNEQFF.